This T cell receptor (beta chain) was recovered during a study of shared clonotypes between healthy human individuals. Clones were sequenced by immunoSEQ multiplex PCR, and TCRdb holds only the in-frame ones, with some missing. This sample carries about 490,000 clones, roughly four fifths of them seen once, and the ten largest clones take 13%. Healthy HIV-negative adults with no recent acute infections or vaccinations were recruited as donors. All donors were Caucasian adults living in Nashville, Tennessee. The CDR3 is 14 amino acids. Trimming cost V 8 bases and J 7 bases, with 18 bases left between them. Germline CDR1 MNHEY, CDR2 SVGAGI.

Sequencing input: PBMCs. The V call is TRBV6-5, the J call TRBJ2-1, with TRBD2 as a possible D gene (6 bases). The clonotype was recovered from a woman between 35 and 50 years old in good health. Some clones in this sample may be carry-over from other donors' samples. CDR3 sequence (DNA): TGTGCCAGCGGGACTTGGACTAATCGGAATGAGCAGTTCTTC. Its translation: CASGTWTNRNEQFF.